This TCR beta chain is drawn from a study of T cells after yellow fever vaccination. General study findings and limits: CD4 and CD8 compartments shared a small share of clonotypes, likely from convergent recombination.

TCRdb itself ran the 5' RACE reads through MiXCR, one entry per CDR3 protein. The sample lists 300,000 to 400,000 distinct CDR3 sequences, 9.5% to 12% seen once, with less than 3.5% in the top ten. This clonotype was seen at least ten times. Its antigen is not known. This TCR derives from a man aged 18 to 30 who received the YFV17D yellow fever vaccine. The sequenced sample was CD4+ T cells sorted from PBMCs, obtained 45 days after the yellow fever booster vaccination.

The CDR3 loop is CASRESRRAFF. The CDR3 nucleotides are TGTGCCAGCAGGGAAAGTAGACGAGCTTTCTTT. V usage is TRBV2 and J usage is TRBJ1-1; D gene unclear. Germline lookup yields CDR1 SNHLY and CDR2 FYNNEI. V was shortened by 6 bases and J by 10 bases, with 12 bases between the two germline ends. This CDR3 spans 11 amino acids.